The present T cell receptor beta chain was sequenced within a study of shared clonotypes between healthy human individuals. General study points: Donors were few, which limited the genetic and exposure-history diversity represented.

This CDR3 comprises 13 residues. Trimming pared 0 bases from V and 6 bases from J, leaving 9 bases between. The germline V gene encodes CDR1 MNHEY and CDR2 SVGAGI. This clone was recorded once. Its antigen remains unidentified. Positively selected for CCR7, the CD45RO-negative cells used as naive CD8 cells excluded terminally differentiated effector memory CD45RA+ cells. Some clones are missing from TCRdb's copy, which holds only in-frame ones; the method was immunoSEQ multiplex PCR. The sample includes just over 2,000,000 clones, around 96% of them seen just once. This TCR was recovered from a man aged 18 to 29 in good health. The sequencing sample was made of naive CD8+ T cells sorted from blood. The V gene is TRBV6-5, the J gene TRBJ2-7; D may be TRBD1 (5 bases). In DNA, the CDR3 is TGTGCCAGCAGTTACTCAGCAGGGTTCGAGCAGTACTTC. This translates into CASSYSAGFEQYF.